These 28 T cell receptor beta chains came from one sample sequenced in a study of sequential checkpoint blockade in melanoma. Assay used: immunoSEQ multiplex PCR; TCRdb lists only in-frame clones, some missing. Among under 25,000 clones listed, around 75% were seen once. Treatment defined: randomized to nivolumab then ipilimumab (arm A) or the reverse (arm B). This sample comprised CD8+ T cells sorted from blood (inferred from file names), obtained from a patient given nivolumab and ipilimumab in sequence. These receptors all come from a human donor with melanoma.

This clone has just a few counts. This chain links TRBV4-2 with TRBJ2-3; 10 bases map to TRBD2. The CDR3 spans 16 residues. In germline, CDR1 is LGHNA, CDR2 YNFKEQ. V lost 0 bases and J lost 4; bases outside the gene matches: 4. The CDR3 coding sequence is TGTGCCAGCAGCCAAGATCCAGCGGGAGGGCCAGATACGCAGTATTTT. It encodes CASSQDPAGGPDTQYF.

The genes are TRBV7-9 and TRBJ2-2; 7 bases are a match to TRBD2. Germline loops: CDR1 SEHNR, CDR2 FQNEAQ (reference sequence). The CDR3 runs 16 residues. V gave up 5 bases and J gave up 6 bases; unmatched junction bases: 12. The CDR3 DNA reads as TGTGCCAGCAGCAATGAAAGGACGGCGGGGGCCGGGGAGCTGTTTTTT. Amino acids: CASSNERTAGAGELFF.

The chain uses TRBV5-4 and TRBJ1-1, with TRBD1 matching 11 bases. The J segment lost 8 bases and the V segment lost 7 bases, leaving 10 bases of the junction unmatched. CDR3 length: 14 residues. CDR1 and CDR2 (germline): SGHNT, YYREEE (reference sequence). CDR3 DNA sequence: TGTGCCAGCCGGACAGGGGGCGATTTACCCGAAGCTTTCTTT. Its protein is CASRTGGDLPEAFF.

This rearrangement joins TRBV9 to TRBJ2-3, with D tentatively TRBD2 (6 bases). Germline V gene sequence: CDR1 SGDLS, CDR2 YYNGEE. CDR3 length equals 13 residues. V was pared by 4 bases and J by 3 bases, with 9 bases between. DNA of the CDR3: TGTGCCAGCAGCCCCGGGACTACAGATACGCAGTATTTT. Protein: CASSPGTTDTQYF.

The chain uses TRBV7-2 and TRBJ2-7, with 10 bases aligning to TRBD1. Per the germline V gene, CDR1 is SGHTA and CDR2 is FQGNSA. This CDR3 region has 14 residues. The ends lost 5 bases at V and 2 bases at J; junction bases unmatched: 3. CDR3 nucleotides: TGTGCCAGCAGCCCGACAGGGGGCACCTACGAGCAGTACTTC. Protein: CASSPTGGTYEQYF.

CDR3 nucleotide sequence: TGTGCCAGCAGTTTAGGCCCCGGGACAGGGTCGAACGAGCAGTACTTC. Translating gives CASSLGPGTGSNEQYF. The rearrangement uses TRBV27 and TRBJ2-7; 9 bases are shared with TRBD1. Germline trimming cut 2 bases from V and 5 bases from J; bases unmatched to any gene: 10. Germline CDR1 reads MNHEY; CDR2 reads SMNVEV (reference sequence). CDR3 length: 16 residues.

This chain joins TRBV30 and TRBJ2-1; TRBD2 might be the D (5 bases). This CDR3 contains 15 residues. Germline values: CDR1 GTSNPN, CDR2 SVGIG (reference sequence). V lost 3 bases, J lost 8 bases, and 20 bases lay in between. The CDR3 here is CAWSWGTRSLDEQFF. The CDR3 nucleotides read TGTGCCTGGAGCTGGGGAACTAGGAGTCTAGATGAGCAGTTCTTC.

The rearrangement uses TRBV7-3 and TRBJ2-2, with a possible D match to TRBD1 (6 bases). The CDR3 extends over 14 amino acids. V was pared by 0 bases and J by 4 bases, with 6 bases between. Germline CDR1 is SGHTA and CDR2 is FQGTGA. CDR3 in DNA: TGTGCCAGCAGCTTAACAGGGGGCACCGGGGAGCTGTTTTTT. Protein product: CASSLTGGTGELFF.

This chain joins TRBV4-3 and TRBJ2-7, with 7 bases identical to TRBD1. The CDR3 loop spans 15 amino acids. The germline CDR1 and CDR2 sequences are LGHNA and YSLEER. Losses at the gene ends were 1 base for V and 2 bases for J; bases not matched to a gene: 5. The CDR3, as DNA: TGCGCCAGCAGCCAAGGAGGGACAGCGACCTACGAGCAGTACTTC. It encodes CASSQGGTATYEQYF.

The chain uses TRBV6-5 and TRBJ1-6; 9 bases are shared with TRBD1. V lost 5 bases, J lost 10 bases, and 9 bases stayed unmatched. This CDR3 has 15 residues. CDR1 and CDR2 (germline): MNHEY, SVGAGI. DNA for the CDR3: TGTGCCAGCAGTCCCGGGACAGGGTCTTCCTCACCCCTCCACTTT. It specifies CASSPGTGSSSPLHF.

J is TRBJ2-3 and V is TRBV2; 11 bases align to TRBD2. CDR1 is SNHLY and CDR2 is FYNNEI in the germline V gene. The CDR3 loop spans 17 amino acids. The V segment lost 3 bases and the J segment 6 bases; nucleotides outside the gene matches: 11. CDR3 amino acids: CASSDYTNSGGADTQYF. CDR3 in DNA: TGTGCCAGCAGTGATTATACGAATAGCGGGGGGGCCGATACGCAGTATTTT.

This chain uses TRBV7-9 with TRBJ1-1; 10 bases match TRBD1. V shed 6 bases and J 3 bases; nucleotides not matched to a gene: 7. The V gene's germline CDR1 is SEHNR and CDR2 FQNEAQ (reference sequence). The CDR3 sequence is 15 residues long. The chain's CDR3 is CASRARQGADTEAFF. In nucleotides, the CDR3 is TGTGCCAGCAGGGCCAGACAGGGGGCTGACACTGAAGCTTTCTTT.

The rearrangement links TRBV15 to TRBJ1-5, with 7 bases fitting TRBD1. Germline V gene sequence: CDR1 LNHNV, CDR2 YYDKDF (reference sequence). With 0 bases clipped from V and 6 bases from J, the junction kept 20 bases outside the gene matches. The CDR3 runs to 20 residues. DNA of the CDR3: TGTGCCACCAGCAGAGATCCTCCCGGGACAGAAACCTCTATAGGTCAGCCCCAGCATTTT. Amino acids: CATSRDPPGTETSIGQPQHF.

The chain is built from TRBV5-6 and TRBJ2-5, with TRBD2 matching 14 bases. Germline values: CDR1 SGHDT, CDR2 YYEEEE. J gave up 5 bases and V 4 bases, and 7 bases lay outside the gene matches. The CDR3 is 16 residues long. The CDR3 DNA is TGTGCCAGCAGCCCGACTAGCGGGAGGGCCTATGAGACCCAGTACTTC. Protein: CASSPTSGRAYETQYF.

This chain links TRBV4-2 with TRBJ2-2, with TRBD1 matching over 8 bases. Germline values: CDR1 LGHNA, CDR2 YNFKEQ. V gave up 4 bases and J gave up 0 bases; unmatched junction bases: 7. The CDR3 covers 17 residues. CDR3 sequence: CASSPSQGAANTGELFF. CDR3 DNA: TGTGCCAGCAGCCCATCTCAGGGGGCGGCGAACACCGGGGAGCTGTTTTTT.

This clone is a singleton in its sample. The chain uses TRBV6-5 and TRBJ2-1; a possible D gene is TRBD2 (6 bases). The germline V gene encodes CDR1 MNHEY and CDR2 SVGAGI. The CDR3 consists of 15 residues. Trimming pared 7 bases from V and 5 bases from J, leaving 18 bases between. CDR3: CASTITGDLNNEQFF. The CDR3, as DNA: TGTGCCAGCACCATAACGGGGGATCTTAACAATGAGCAGTTCTTC.

The chain uses TRBV9 and TRBJ2-5; TRBD1 matches at 8 bases. Germline CDR1 reads SGDLS; CDR2 reads YYNGEE. The CDR3 contains 16 residues. The ends lost 0 bases at V and 0 bases at J; junction bases unmatched: 4. In DNA form, the CDR3 reads TGTGCCAGCAGCGTAGGGACAGGGACGTACCAAGAGACCCAGTACTTC. This codes for CASSVGTGTYQETQYF.

The V call is TRBV11-2, the J call TRBJ2-7, with D tentatively TRBD2 (5 bases). Trimming took off 3 bases at V and 5 bases at J, with 14 bases between the two ends. Germline lookup yields CDR1 SGHAT and CDR2 FQNNGV. The CDR3 has 14 residues. In DNA, the CDR3 is TGTGCCAGCAGCTTTTTCGGGAACGGCCACGAGCAGTACTTC. Protein sequence: CASSFFGNGHEQYF. Complete variable domain (other parts from reference TRBV11-2 and TRBJ2-7): EAGVAQSPRYKIIEKRQSVAFWCNPISGHATLYWYQQILGQGPKLLIQFQNNGVVDDSQLPKDRFSAERLKGVDSTLKIQPAKLEDSAVYLCASSFFGNGHEQYFGPGTRLTVT.

The chain is built from TRBV27 and TRBJ2-7, with 7 bases that match TRBD1. The CDR3 loop spans 13 amino acids. Germline V CDR1 and CDR2: MNHEY, SMNVEV (reference sequence). V lost 6 bases to trimming and J lost 0 bases; unmatched junction nucleotides: 2. DNA of the CDR3: TGTGCCAGCAGCTGGACAGGCTCCTACGAGCAGTACTTC. The encoded protein is CASSWTGSYEQYF.

The chain has TRBV20-1 and TRBJ2-2; a weak D match, TRBD2 (5 bases). Germline V gives CDR1 DFQATT, CDR2 SNEGSKA (reference sequence). CDR3 length: 11 residues. V was trimmed by 3 bases and J by 6 bases, leaving 5 bases between them. The CDR3 DNA reads TGCAGTGCTAGGGAGGCCGGGGAGCTGTTTTTT. Translating gives CSAREAGELFF.

This rearrangement joins TRBV12-5 to TRBJ2-5, with 8 bases aligning to TRBD1. The germline CDR1 and CDR2 sequences are LGHNT and FRNRAP. V lost 2 bases and J lost 3; bases outside the gene matches: 8. This CDR3 region has 16 residues. For the CDR3, the DNA is TGTGCTAGTGGTTTGACAGGGGGGCGAAGGAAAGAGACCCAGTACTTC. Encoded protein: CASGLTGGRRKETQYF.

This sequence joins TRBV6-6 and TRBJ2-3; 7 bases match TRBD2. V shed 8 bases, J shed 2 bases, and the junction held 10 bases outside the gene matches. Germline-derived CDR1 and CDR2 are MNHNY and SVGAGI (reference sequence). The CDR3 loop spans 15 amino acids. The CDR3 spells CASGGDRMDTDTQYF. As DNA, the CDR3 is TGTGCCAGCGGGGGGGATCGTATGGACACAGATACGCAGTATTTT.

The chain joins TRBV6-5 to TRBJ1-1, with D perhaps matching TRBD1 (5 bases). There are 13 residues in the CDR3. V shed 0 bases and J shed 11 bases, with 13 bases lying between them. Germline CDR1 is MNHEY and CDR2 is SVGAGI. The CDR3 loop is CASSYSQGNGAFF. The CDR3 region has the DNA TGTGCCAGCAGTTACTCGCAGGGTAATGGGGCTTTCTTT.

This chain links TRBV29-1 with TRBJ2-3; 8 positions agree with TRBD2. The CDR3 sequence is 14 residues long. In germline, CDR1 is SQVTM, CDR2 ANQGSEA. The J segment lost 1 base and the V segment lost 8 bases, leaving 8 bases of the junction unmatched. The DNA of the CDR3 is TGCAGCTTCCTCGGGGGGGCCGGCACAGATACGCAGTATTTT. As protein: CSFLGGAGTDTQYF.

The rearrangement uses TRBV5-6 and TRBJ2-7; TRBD1 is a possible D gene (5 bases). Germline CDR1 reads SGHDT; CDR2 reads YYEEEE. The CDR3 contains 13 residues. V was shortened by 4 bases and J by 5 bases, with 13 bases between the two germline ends. CDR3 sequence (DNA): TGTGCCAGCAGCCCGGACACGCGGAACGAGCAGTACTTC. Amino acids: CASSPDTRNEQYF.

This chain joins TRBV4-1 and TRBJ1-5; tentatively, D is TRBD1 (6 bases). This CDR3 comprises 15 residues. Germline-derived CDR1 and CDR2 are MGHRA and YSYEKL. Trimming stripped 2 bases from V and 5 bases from J, with 13 bases between. CDR3 sequence: CASSQSRGGDQPQHF. The CDR3 DNA reads TGCGCCAGCAGCCAATCCCGAGGGGGAGATCAGCCCCAGCATTTT.

V and J are TRBV6-5 and TRBJ1-1; possible D gene TRBD1, 6 bases. V was clipped by 2 bases and J by 1 base, with 11 bases between them. The CDR3 totals 15 residues. CDR1 and CDR2 from the germline V gene are MNHEY and SVGAGI. DNA for the CDR3: TGTGCCAGCAGTTACAGTCTGGGGGCGAACACTGAAGCTTTCTTT. As protein: CASSYSLGANTEAFF.

A few counts support this clone. The genes are TRBV4-1 and TRBJ2-3; maybe TRBD2 (5 bases). Trimming stripped 3 bases from V and 4 bases from J, with 14 bases between. Germline loops: CDR1 MGHRA, CDR2 YSYEKL. The CDR3 loop spans 15 amino acids. The CDR3 DNA sequence: TGCGCCAGCAGCCAGGCTAACATGAGGGCAGATACGCAGTATTTT. It is translated as CASSQANMRADTQYF.